Shown below are 22 T cell receptor beta chains from a single sample sequenced in a study of OX40 agonist ivuxolimab in advanced cancers. Using immunoSEQ multiplex PCR, the repertoire was profiled, and TCRdb retains in-frame clones only, with some absent. Of about 50,000 clones in the sample, roughly 91% were seen once. The sequencing used CD4+ or CD8+ T cells sorted from blood, collected in a trial of the OX40 agonist ivuxolimab. These receptors came from an adult with an advanced solid tumor such as melanoma, head and neck, liver or kidney cancer.

This chain joins TRBV19 and TRBJ1-5, with TRBD1 matching 10 bases. Trimming removed 6 bases from V and 0 bases from J; junction bases left unmatched: 14. In germline, CDR1 is LNHDA, CDR2 SQIVND (reference sequence). This CDR3 comprises 19 residues. CDR3 coding DNA: TGTGCCAGTAGATCCGGGACAGGGGACCCCATTTATAGCAATCAGCCCCAGCATTTT. It specifies CASRSGTGDPIYSNQPQHF.

The chain joins TRBV19 to TRBJ1-2; D gene ambiguous. This CDR3 is 13 amino acids long. Deletions cut 2 bases from V and 5 bases from J, with 9 bases between. CDR1 LNHDA and CDR2 SQIVND come from the germline V gene (reference sequence). CDR3 DNA sequence: TGTGCCAGTAGTATACCGCCGGGGTATGGCTACACCTTC. Its protein is CASSIPPGYGYTF.

The V and J genes are TRBV4-1 and TRBJ1-1; weak D call: TRBD1 (6 bases). CDR1 is MGHRA, CDR2 YSYEKL, per germline. CDR3 length: 16 amino acids. V lost 1 base to trimming and J lost 0 bases, with 12 bases between them. CDR3 amino acids: CASSQGLTGMNTEAFF. CDR3 nucleotides: TGCGCCAGCAGCCAAGGACTCACAGGGATGAACACTGAAGCTTTCTTT.

The V and J genes are TRBV11-2 and TRBJ2-5, with D perhaps assigned TRBD1 or TRBD2 (6 bases each). This CDR3 is 15 amino acids long. Germline CDR1 is SGHAT and CDR2 is FQNNGV. Trimming shortened V by 4 bases and J by 4 bases, and 16 bases separated the two germline ends. The chain's CDR3 is CASSSSTGGRETQYF. The CDR3, as DNA: TGTGCCAGCAGCTCCTCTACCGGGGGCCGAGAGACCCAGTACTTC. The whole variable domain, filled in from reference TRBV11-2 and TRBJ2-5, reads EAGVAQSPRYKIIEKRQSVAFWCNPISGHATLYWYQQILGQGPKLLIQFQNNGVVDDSQLPKDRFSAERLKGVDSTLKIQPAKLEDSAVYLCASSSSTGGRETQYFGPGTRLLVL.

V is TRBV11-2 and J is TRBJ2-1, with D perhaps matching TRBD2 (5 bases). V was trimmed by 3 bases and J by 5 bases, leaving 8 bases between them. There are 13 residues in the CDR3. Germline V gene lookup returns CDR1 SGHAT and CDR2 FQNNGV. The CDR3 DNA reads TGTGCCAGCAGCTTCGGGATTAACAATGAGCAGTTCTTC. Amino acids: CASSFGINNEQFF.

This chain links TRBV6-1 with TRBJ1-1; weak D call: TRBD1 (5 bases). Per germline, CDR1 MNHNS and CDR2 SASEGT. Trimming shortened V by 5 bases and J by 4 bases, and 11 bases separated the two germline ends. The CDR3 has 13 residues. CDR3 nucleotides: TGTGCCAGCAGTCCAGGGAGGCTCACTGAAGCTTTCTTT. Translation: CASSPGRLTEAFF.

Comment on this clone: The same CDR3 is also encoded by other DNA sequences in this sample. This chain joins TRBV6-1 and TRBJ1-4; the D gene is possibly TRBD1 (6 bases). The V gene lost 0 bases and the J gene lost 8 bases, with 16 bases spanning the gap. Per the germline V gene, CDR1 is MNHNS and CDR2 is SASEGT. This CDR3 is 16 amino acids long. CDR3 DNA: TGTGCCAGCAGTGAAGCGCTAGGGGGGGCGGGGGAAAAACTGTTTTTT. It yields the protein CASSEALGGAGEKLFF.

Here the CDR3 DNA reads TGTGCCAGTAGGATGGAGGGGGTGAACACTGAAGCTTTCTTT. Its protein product is CASRMEGVNTEAFF. The V gene is TRBV19, the J gene TRBJ1-1, with D tentatively TRBD1 (6 bases). With 6 bases removed from V and 0 bases from J, the gap between germline ends came to 11 bases. The CDR3 spans 14 residues. Germline V CDR1 and CDR2: LNHDA, SQIVND (reference sequence).

The CDR3 loop reads CAWTGGQETQYF. The CDR3 DNA follows: TGTGCCTGGACAGGGGGCCAAGAGACCCAGTACTTC. The chain joins TRBV30 to TRBJ2-5; TRBD1 aligns across 7 bases. V shed 4 bases and J 1 base; nucleotides not matched to a gene: 0. Germline V gene lookup returns CDR1 GTSNPN and CDR2 SVGIG (reference sequence). The CDR3 length is 12 residues.

The genes are TRBV5-4 and TRBJ2-7; 9 nucleotides match TRBD1. V lost 4 bases to trimming and J lost 0 bases; unmatched junction nucleotides: 11. The germline V gene encodes CDR1 SGHNT and CDR2 YYREEE (reference sequence). This CDR3 contains 17 residues. The CDR3 coding sequence is TGTGCCAGCAGCCTAAAACTAGGACAGGGGAACTCCTACGAGCAGTACTTC. It yields the protein CASSLKLGQGNSYEQYF.

The chain carries TRBV28 and TRBJ2-5; weak D call: TRBD2 (6 bases). CDR3 length: 17 amino acids. V was trimmed by 2 bases and J by 5 bases, leaving 21 bases between them. From germline, CDR1 is MDHEN and CDR2 SYDVKM. CDR3 loop: CASSLAGFHLRGETQYF. CDR3 in DNA: TGTGCCAGCAGTTTAGCGGGCTTTCACCTTCGGGGGGAGACCCAGTACTTC. The complete variable domain, with remaining parts taken from reference TRBV28 and TRBJ2-5, reads DVKVTQSSRYLVKRTGEKVFLECVQDMDHENMFWYRQDPGLGLRLIYFSYDVKMKEKGDIPEGYSVSREKKERFSLILESASTNQTSMYLCASSLAGFHLRGETQYFGPGTRLLVL.

The chain joins TRBV29-1 to TRBJ2-5, with 10 bases that match TRBD2. Trimming cost V 3 bases and J 5 bases; bases outside gene matches: 6. CDR1 is SQVTM and CDR2 is ANQGSEA in the germline V gene. This CDR3 has 14 amino acids. CDR3 nucleotides: TGCAGCGTTGAGAGAAGCGGGGGGGCGGAGACCCAGTACTTC. Amino acids: CSVERSGGAETQYF.

The rearrangement links TRBV10-2 to TRBJ1-2; D unclear. Germline CDR1 WSHSY, CDR2 SAAADI. Trimming took 2 bases from V and 8 from J, leaving 15 bases between them. The length of the CDR3 is 14 residues. The CDR3 is CASSEAGPPSGYTF. DNA of the CDR3: TGCGCCAGCAGTGAGGCGGGCCCCCCATCCGGCTACACCTTC.

This chain joins TRBV6-9 and TRBJ1-1, with TRBD1 matching over 7 bases. Looked up from germline, CDR1 is MNHGY and CDR2 is SVAAGI. The trim removed 4 bases at V and 3 bases at J, leaving 8 bases unmatched. CDR3 length equals 15 residues. The CDR3 DNA follows: TGTGCCAGCAGTTCGACAGGGTCCATGGACACTGAAGCTTTCTTT. This translates into CASSSTGSMDTEAFF.

This clone was found once. The J gene is TRBJ2-7, the V gene TRBV5-5; D gene uncertain. Per germline, CDR1 SGHKS and CDR2 YYEKEE (reference sequence). This CDR3 spans 13 amino acids. The V end lost 1 base, the J end lost 7 bases, and 12 bases lay between the germline ends. The CDR3 sequence: CASSLLGDNEQYF. For the CDR3, the DNA is TGTGCCAGCAGCTTGCTCGGAGACAATGAGCAGTACTTC.

The V call is TRBV5-4, the J call TRBJ1-3; possibly TRBD1 for D (5 bases). The CDR3 spans 13 residues. Deletions cut 4 bases from V and 2 bases from J, with 7 bases between. Germline lookup yields CDR1 SGHNT and CDR2 YYREEE (reference sequence). Here the CDR3 reads CASSPGPGNTIYF. The CDR3 DNA reads as TGTGCCAGCAGCCCGGGACCTGGAAACACCATATATTTT. The variable domain in full, completed from reference TRBV5-4 and TRBJ1-3, reads ETGVTQSPTHLIKTRGQQVTLRCSSQSGHNTVSWYQQALGQGPQFIFQYYREEENGRGNFPPRFSGLQFPNYSSELNVNALELDDSALYLCASSPGPGNTIYFGEGSWLTVV.

The rearrangement links TRBV19 to TRBJ2-3; 14 bases match TRBD2. The germline CDR1 and CDR2 sequences are LNHDA and SQIVND (reference sequence). Trimming took 8 bases from V and 3 from J; bases not matched to a gene: 7. The CDR3 loop spans 16 amino acids. The CDR3 DNA reads TGTGCCAGTGACGAGGGACTAGCGGGAGAAACAGATACGCAGTATTTT. Translation: CASDEGLAGETDTQYF.

The rearrangement uses TRBV5-1 and TRBJ1-2; 7 bases agree with TRBD1. Germline CDR1 SGHRS, CDR2 YFSETQ. The CDR3 runs to 13 residues. With V trimmed by 1 base and J by 7 bases, 4 bases remained unmatched. The CDR3 DNA sequence: TGCGCCAGCAGCTTGCAGGGGGAGGCTGGCTACACCTTC. Its protein is CASSLQGEAGYTF.

Worth noting for this clone: The same CDR3 also results from other DNA sequences found in this sample. This sequence joins TRBV20-1 and TRBJ1-1, with D unclear. CDR1 is DFQATT, CDR2 SNEGSKA, per germline (reference sequence). Between the trimmed V and J ends, which lost 5 bases and 5 bases, there was a span of 9 bases. The CDR3 totals 11 residues. In DNA, the CDR3 is TGCAGTGCTGGACGGTGGACTGAAGCTTTCTTT. Amino acid sequence: CSAGRWTEAFF.

The chain combines TRBV9 with TRBJ2-3; a weak D match, TRBD2 (7 bases). From germline, CDR1 is SGDLS and CDR2 YYNGEE. CDR3 length: 16 residues. Between the trimmed V and J ends, which lost 1 base and 0 bases, there was a span of 12 bases. The CDR3 loop is CASSVRGGPSTDTQYF. The DNA of the CDR3 is TGTGCCAGCAGCGTAAGGGGGGGGCCTAGCACAGATACGCAGTATTTT.

The chain joins TRBV4-3 to TRBJ2-2, with a possible D match to TRBD1 (6 bases). This CDR3 comprises 14 residues. Germline CDR1 is LGHNA and CDR2 is YSLEER. With 8 bases removed from V and 0 bases from J, the gap between germline ends came to 10 bases. The CDR3 DNA is TGCGCCAGCGGACAGTACGCGAACACCGGGGAGCTGTTTTTT. Residues: CASGQYANTGELFF.

The rearrangement joins TRBV28 to TRBJ2-1, with D maybe TRBD2 (5 bases). There are 15 residues in the CDR3. Between the trimmed V and J ends, which lost 5 bases and 0 bases, there was a span of 11 bases. Germline values: CDR1 MDHEN, CDR2 SYDVKM. CDR3 coding DNA: TGTGCCAGCAGTCAAAGGGAGAGCTCCTACAATGAGCAGTTCTTC. This sequence encodes CASSQRESSYNEQFF.